This entry is about one TCR beta chain. Libraries were prepared by immunoSEQ multiplex PCR; TCRdb keeps only in-frame clonotypes and omits some of them. In the table there are about 50,000 clones, approximately 85% of which are singletons. The data were taken from a study of blood T cell repertoires in COVID-19. Study-level information: Whether acute or convalescent, the COVID-19 samples came from the United States, Italy and Spain.

Unmatched junction bases numbered 12, after V lost 6 bases and J lost 2 bases. The CDR3 runs to 16 residues. Germline V lookup: CDR1 WNHNN, CDR2 SYGVQD (reference sequence). The sample consisted of peripheral blood. This clonotype was obtained from a human donor in a cohort sampled during active COVID-19. The chain uses TRBV10-1 and TRBJ2-7; the match to TRBD1 covers 8 bases. In DNA form, the CDR3 reads TGCGCCAGCAGCCGGGACAGGCAAGGTCCGGCCTACGAGCAGTACTTC. This encodes CASSRDRQGPAYEQYF.